The table lists the clone carrying this T cell receptor (beta chain) with a few counts. Other DNA sequences of this sample code for an identical CDR3. This specimen belongs to a study of blood T cell repertoires in COVID-19. Study information: Specimens from acute and convalescent COVID-19 originated in the United States, Italy and Spain. PBMCs, B-cell-depleted T cells, or T cells provided the cDNA or gDNA that made up the material.

Original data processing: Amplified reference gene primers provided the basis for estimating nucleated cell counts. Measured with immunoSEQ multiplex PCR; TCRdb has only the in-frame clones, and not every one. V, J and clone size were drawn from that table, and D and trimming were deduced from the DNA. The table includes a few hundred thousand clones, around 87% detected once. CDR1 and CDR2 (germline): SGDLS, YYNGEE. The CDR3 is 14 amino acids. V lost 0 bases to trimming and J lost 1 base, with 7 bases between them. The material sequenced was peripheral blood. The origin of this receptor is a woman in her 70s with active or convalescent COVID-19. The V and J genes are TRBV9 and TRBJ1-2, with unresolved D. DNA of the CDR3: TGTGCCAGCAGCGTAGAGGAGGGTAACTATGGCTACACCTTC. Encoded protein: CASSVEEGNYGYTF.